The sequence of this T cell receptor beta chain was determined in a study of blood T cell repertoires in COVID-19. Overall study: Some COVID-19 samples were acute and others convalescent; all came from the United States, Italy and Spain. T cells, B-cell-depleted T cells, or PBMCs provided the cDNA or gDNA that served as material.

The germline CDR1 and CDR2 sequences are KGHSH and LQKENI. The V and J ends lost 8 bases and 1 base respectively, with 34 bases between them. The CDR3 loop spans 21 amino acids. As handled by the study authors: Counts of nucleated cells, estimated from reference gene primer amplification, were obtained. Repertoires were generated with immunoSEQ multiplex PCR, while TCRdb's copy carries only in-frame clones and drops some. The V and J calls and the clone size are those of that table, but D and trimming were determined from the DNA. Altogether a few hundred thousand clones are present, around four fifths being singletons, with the ten largest covering approximately 4.1%.

Specimen: peripheral blood. The receptor comes from a woman aged 45 to 65 with active or convalescent COVID-19. The chain carries TRBV18 and TRBJ2-3; a weak D match, TRBD2 (5 bases). This CDR3 is CASTHQNAGLADSNRTDTQYF. In DNA form, the CDR3 reads TGTGCCAGCACACACCAGAATGCGGGTTTGGCCGACTCCAACCGCACAGATACGCAGTATTTT.